The clone carrying this T cell receptor beta chain appeared many times. Stated time point: sample taken at primary tumor resection. The authors sequenced whole RNA from tumor, nontumor lung or frozen PBMC without sorting. The data were obtained in a study of spatial heterogeneity in lung cancer. As for the study in general: Beta-chain sequences were consistently detected more often than alpha-chain sequences. On average, each unique TCR and UMI combination appeared more than ten times in raw reads.

Each TCR cDNA molecule bore a unique molecular identifier. TCRdb ran MiXCR on the 5' RACE reads and lists one entry per CDR3 protein. The top ten clones hold more than 25% of a sample with some 20,000 distinct CDR3 sequences, 3% to 4% of them seen once. This specimen consisted of PBMCs, obtained at surgery. The clonotype was recovered from a female donor with early-stage non-small cell lung cancer.

CDR3 amino acids: CASSLGARQPQHF. In nucleotides, the CDR3 is TGTGCCAGCAGCTTAGGTGCACGCCAGCCCCAGCATTTT. The chain joins TRBV7-9 to TRBJ1-5, with D uncertain. This CDR3 spans 13 amino acids. Germline CDR1 is SEHNR and CDR2 is FQNEAQ (reference sequence). V lost 1 base, J lost 7 bases, and 8 bases lay in between.